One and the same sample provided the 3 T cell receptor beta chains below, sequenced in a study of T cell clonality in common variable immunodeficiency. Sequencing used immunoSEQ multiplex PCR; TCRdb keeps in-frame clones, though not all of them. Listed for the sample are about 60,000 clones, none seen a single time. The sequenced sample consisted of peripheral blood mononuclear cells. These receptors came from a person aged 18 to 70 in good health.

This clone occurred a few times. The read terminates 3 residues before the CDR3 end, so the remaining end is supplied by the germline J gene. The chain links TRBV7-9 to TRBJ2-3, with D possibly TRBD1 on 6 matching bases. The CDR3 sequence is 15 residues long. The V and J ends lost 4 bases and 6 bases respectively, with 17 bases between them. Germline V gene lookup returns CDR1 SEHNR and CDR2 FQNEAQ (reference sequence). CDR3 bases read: TGTGCCAGCAGCTCGTCGACAGGTTTGATGGATACG. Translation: CASSSSTGLMDT. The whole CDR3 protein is CASSSSTGLMDTQYF.

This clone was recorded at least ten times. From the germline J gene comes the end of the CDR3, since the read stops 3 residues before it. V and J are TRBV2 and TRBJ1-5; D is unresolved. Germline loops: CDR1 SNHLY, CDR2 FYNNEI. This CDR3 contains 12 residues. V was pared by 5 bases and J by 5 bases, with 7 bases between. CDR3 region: CASSLVDQPQHF. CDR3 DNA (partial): TGTGCCAGCAGTCTAGTAGATCAGCCC.

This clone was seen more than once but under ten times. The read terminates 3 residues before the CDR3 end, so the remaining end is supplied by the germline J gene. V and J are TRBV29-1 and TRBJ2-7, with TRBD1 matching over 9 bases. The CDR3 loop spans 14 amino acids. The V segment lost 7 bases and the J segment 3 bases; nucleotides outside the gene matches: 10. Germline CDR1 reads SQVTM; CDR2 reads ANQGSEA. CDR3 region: CSAGTGTGSYEQYF. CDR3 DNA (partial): TGCAGCGCGGGCACCGGGACAGGGAGCTACGAG.